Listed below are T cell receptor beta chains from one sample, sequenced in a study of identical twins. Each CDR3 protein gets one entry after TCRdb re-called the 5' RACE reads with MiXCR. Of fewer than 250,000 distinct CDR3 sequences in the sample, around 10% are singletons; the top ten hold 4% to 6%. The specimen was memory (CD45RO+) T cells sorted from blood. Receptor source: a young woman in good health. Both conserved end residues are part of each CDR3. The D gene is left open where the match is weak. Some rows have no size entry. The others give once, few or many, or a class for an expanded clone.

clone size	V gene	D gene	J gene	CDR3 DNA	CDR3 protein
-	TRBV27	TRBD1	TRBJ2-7	TGTGCCAGCAGTGCCCACAGGGGTGAGCAGTACTTC	CASSAHRGEQYF
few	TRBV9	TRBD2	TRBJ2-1	TGTGCCAGCCGGCGAGCGGGAGGGCCGGACAATGAGCAGTTCTTC	CASRRAGGPDNEQFF
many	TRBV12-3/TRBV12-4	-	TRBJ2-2	TGTGCCAGCAGTTTGGACCGCAACACCGGGGAGCTGTTTTTT	CASSLDRNTGELFF
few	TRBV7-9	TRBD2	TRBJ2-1	TGTGCCAGCAGCCCCCATTTAGCGGGGGGGACGAATGAGCAGTTCTTC	CASSPHLAGGTNEQFF
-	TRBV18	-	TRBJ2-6	TGTGCCAGCTCACCTTCCGTGGACTCTGGGGCCAACGTCCTGACTTTC	CASSPSVDSGANVLTF
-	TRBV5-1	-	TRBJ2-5	TGCGCCAGCAGCCCCGCGCCGAGATACCAAGAGACCCAGTACTTC	CASSPAPRYQETQYF
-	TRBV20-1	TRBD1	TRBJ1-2	TGCAGTGCAGGACAGGGGGCCGGCTATGGCTACACCTTC	CSAGQGAGYGYTF
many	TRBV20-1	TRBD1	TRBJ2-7	TGCAGTGCTACTACAGGGGCAAACTACGAGCAGTACTTC	CSATTGANYEQYF
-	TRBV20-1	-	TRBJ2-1	TGCAGTGCTACAGGCGGGATGTACAATGAGCAGTTCTTC	CSATGGMYNEQFF
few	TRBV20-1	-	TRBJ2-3	TGCAGTGCTCAGGGCACAGATACGCAGTATTTT	CSAQGTDTQYF
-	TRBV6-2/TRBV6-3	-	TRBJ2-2	TGTGCCAGCAGTGGACAGCACACCGGGGAGCTGTTTTTT	CASSGQHTGELFF
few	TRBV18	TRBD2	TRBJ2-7	TGTGCCAGCTCACCGACGTACATGCGGGGACTAAAAGTCCACGAGCAGTACTTC	CASSPTYMRGLKVHEQYF
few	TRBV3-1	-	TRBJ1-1	TGTGCCAGCAGCCAACAAGGAGATGAAGCTTTCTTT	CASSQQGDEAFF
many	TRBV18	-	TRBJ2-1	TGTGCCAGCTCACCTTCGGGAGAGCAGTTCTTC	CASSPSGEQFF
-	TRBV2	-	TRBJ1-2	TGTGCCAGCAGTTCCGGGGCCAGGGCGTGGGGCTACACCTTC	CASSSGARAWGYTF
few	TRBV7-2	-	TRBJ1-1	TGTGCCAGCAGCTTATTGGGGGCGGACACTGAAGCTTTCTTT	CASSLLGADTEAFF
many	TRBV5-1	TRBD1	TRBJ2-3	TGCGCCAGCAGCTTTCAGGGGGCGGTGGATACGCAGTATTTT	CASSFQGAVDTQYF
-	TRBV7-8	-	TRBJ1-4	TGTGCCAGCAGCTTAGTGACAGGTGCAACTAATGAAAAACTGTTTTTT	CASSLVTGATNEKLFF
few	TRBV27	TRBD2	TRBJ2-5	TGTGCCAGCAGTTCGGGGGGAGTCCGAGAGACCCAGTACTTC	CASSSGGVRETQYF
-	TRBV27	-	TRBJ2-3	TGTGCCAGCAGTCCCTGGGGGGTGCATACGCAGTATTTT	CASSPWGVHTQYF
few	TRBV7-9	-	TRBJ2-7	TGTGCCAGCAGCCGGGTAGATTACGAGCAGTACTTC	CASSRVDYEQYF
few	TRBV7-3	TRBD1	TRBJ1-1	TGTGCCAGCAGCTCCACAGGGGGTTCGAATGAAGCTTTCTTT	CASSSTGGSNEAFF
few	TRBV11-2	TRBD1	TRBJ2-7	TGTGCCAGCAGTCAGGGGGCCTATTCCTACGAGCAGTACTTC	CASSQGAYSYEQYF
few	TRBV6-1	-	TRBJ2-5	TGTGCCAGCAGTGTACGGGACCTGACCCAGTACTTC	CASSVRDLTQYF
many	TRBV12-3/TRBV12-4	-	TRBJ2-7	TGTGCCAGCCAGCCCGGCTTAAGCTCCTACGAGCAGTACTTC	CASQPGLSSYEQYF
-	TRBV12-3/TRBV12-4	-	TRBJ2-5	TGTGCCAGCAGGATCCGGGACTTCCAAGAGACCCAGTACTTC	CASRIRDFQETQYF
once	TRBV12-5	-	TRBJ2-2	TGTGCTAGTGGTTTGCCCATTACCAAGCTGTTTTTT	CASGLPITKLFF
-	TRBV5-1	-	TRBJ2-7	TGCGCCAGCAAGGACGCGCCTTCTGGGGGCGGCGGGCAGTACTTC	CASKDAPSGGGGQYF
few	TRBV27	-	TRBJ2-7	TGTGCCAGCAGTTTGAGGCAGGGCGTACAACAGTACTTC	CASSLRQGVQQYF
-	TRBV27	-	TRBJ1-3	TGTGCCAGCAGTGCCATGGCCTCTGGAAACACCATATATTTT	CASSAMASGNTIYF
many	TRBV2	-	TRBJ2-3	TGTGCCAGCAGTGTGGTTGCAGATACGCAGTATTTT	CASSVVADTQYF
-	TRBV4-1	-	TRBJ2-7	TGCGCCAGCAGCCAAGAACAACAGCCTTCCTACGAGCAGTACTTC	CASSQEQQPSYEQYF
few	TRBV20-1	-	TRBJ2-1	TGCAGTGCGAGAGGGCTTCGCGGGACCTACAATGAGCAGTTCTTC	CSARGLRGTYNEQFF
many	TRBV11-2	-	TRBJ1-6	TGTGCCACCTCCACTGACCCCGGAAGCTCACCCCTCCACTTT	CATSTDPGSSPLHF
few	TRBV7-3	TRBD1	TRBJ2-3	TGTGCCAGCAGCTTATACTCAGGGGGCGAGGATACGCAGTATTTT	CASSLYSGGEDTQYF
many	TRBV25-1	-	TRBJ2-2	TGTGCCAGCAGTGTTAGTACCCGGCGGTGGACCGGGGAGCTGTTTTTT	CASSVSTRRWTGELFF
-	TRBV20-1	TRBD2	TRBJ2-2	TGCAGTGCGCGGGGGGGCTTGAACGGGGAGCTGTTTTTT	CSARGGLNGELFF
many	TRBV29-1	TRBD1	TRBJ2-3	TGCAGCGTGAAGGGACAGGGGTTCTCCACAGATACGCAGTATTTT	CSVKGQGFSTDTQYF
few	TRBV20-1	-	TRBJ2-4	TGCAGTTGTGAGCGGCCCGAAAAAAACATTCAGTACTTC	CSCERPEKNIQYF
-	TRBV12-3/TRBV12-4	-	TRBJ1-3	TGTGCCAGCAGTCGATCCTTCTCTGGAAACACCATATATTTT	CASSRSFSGNTIYF
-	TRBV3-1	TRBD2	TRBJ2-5	TGTGCCAGCAGCCAAGCTCCTAGCGGGAGTTGGGAGACCCAGTACTTC	CASSQAPSGSWETQYF
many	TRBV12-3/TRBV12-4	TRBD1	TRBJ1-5	TGTGCCAGCAGCAGGGACAGCAGCGTTCAGCCCCAGCATTTT	CASSRDSSVQPQHF
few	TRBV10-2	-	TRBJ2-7	TGCGCCAGCAGTGATTTGAAGGGGATAGGGGGCGAGCAGTACTTC	CASSDLKGIGGEQYF
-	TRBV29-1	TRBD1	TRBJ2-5	TGCAGCGGATACAGGGGGGATACGGAGACCCAGTACTTC	CSGYRGDTETQYF
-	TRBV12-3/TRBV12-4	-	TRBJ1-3	TGTGCCAGCAGTTTTCCCGACGGACGGAACACCATATATTTT	CASSFPDGRNTIYF
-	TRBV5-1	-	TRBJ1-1	TGCGCCACTAGACAGGCCCCGAACACTGAAGCTTTCTTT	CATRQAPNTEAFF
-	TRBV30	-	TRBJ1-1	TGTGCCTGGAGCCCTACCGGGGCGGGGGTTTTCTTT	CAWSPTGAGVFF
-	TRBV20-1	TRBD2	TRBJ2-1	TGCAGTGCTTCCCGGACTAGCGGGGGCTACAATGAGCAGTTCTTC	CSASRTSGGYNEQFF
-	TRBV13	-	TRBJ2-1	TGTGCCAGCAGCGTAACCTCCGGGACCGATCCTACCTACAATGAGCAGTTCTTC	CASSVTSGTDPTYNEQFF
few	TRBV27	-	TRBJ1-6	TGTGCCAGCAGCTTCGGACAGAGCTCCTATAATTCACCCCTCCACTTT	CASSFGQSSYNSPLHF
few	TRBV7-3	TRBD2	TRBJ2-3	TGTGCCAGCAGCTTAAGCGGGGGGGGATCAGATACGCAGTATTTT	CASSLSGGGSDTQYF
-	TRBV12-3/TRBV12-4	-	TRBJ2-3	TGTGCCACTCTGGACTTCCCTGGGGATACGCAGTATTTT	CATLDFPGDTQYF